Listed below are T cell receptor beta chains from one sample, sequenced in a study of cytomegalovirus exposure and HLA in healthy donors. TCRdb's copy holds only in-frame clones and misses some; the assay was immunoSEQ multiplex PCR. Of approximately 100,000 clones in the sample, roughly 9.1% are singletons; the top ten hold over 4.5%. Material: PBMCs. These receptor sequences come from a man between 35 and 55 years old in good health and CMV-seropositive. The CDR3 runs from the conserved cysteine through the conserved F or W. Each record gives: CDR3 protein, CDR3 DNA, clone size, D gene, J gene, V gene. The D gene is left open where the match is weak. Rows give clone size only sometimes, using once, few, many, or a class for an expanded clone.

CASSPENYGYTF,TGTGCCAGCAGTCCGGAGAACTATGGCTACACCTTC,-,-,TRBJ1-2,TRBV2
CASSRRGMNTEAFF,TGCGCCAGCAGCCGAAGAGGAATGAACACTGAAGCTTTCTTT,few,-,TRBJ1-1,TRBV4-1
CASSYAGTGGLEQYF,TGTGCCAGCAGTTACGCCGGGACAGGGGGGCTCGAGCAGTACTTC,-,TRBD1,TRBJ2-7,TRBV6-5
CASSLRSGETQYF,TGCGCCAGCAGCTTGCGTAGCGGAGAGACCCAGTACTTC,few,-,TRBJ2-5,TRBV5-1
CASNTPNQGLNTEAFF,TGTGCCAGCAACACCCCAAACCAGGGGCTGAACACTGAAGCTTTCTTT,few,-,TRBJ1-1,TRBV28
CASSGRGAEQYF,TGTGCCAGCAGTGGCAGGGGAGCCGAGCAGTACTTC,-,-,TRBJ2-7,TRBV6-1
CASSEYIRDTQYF,TGTGCCAGCAGTGAATATATTCGAGATACGCAGTATTTT,few,-,TRBJ2-3,TRBV25-1
CASALSSAGGVEQYF,TGTGCCAGCGCACTATCTTCGGCGGGAGGGGTCGAGCAGTACTTC,few,TRBD2,TRBJ2-7,TRBV6-5
CASSGSGRAAEQFF,TGTGCCAGCAGCGGTAGCGGGAGGGCCGCTGAGCAGTTCTTC,few,TRBD2,TRBJ2-1,TRBV9
CASVQKNTGELFF,TGTGCCAGCGTACAGAAGAACACCGGGGAGCTGTTTTTT,-,-,TRBJ2-2,TRBV11-3